The clone carrying this T cell receptor (beta chain) showed up just once. Germline trimming cut 3 bases from V and 3 bases from J; bases unmatched to any gene: 7. The CDR3 has 15 amino acids. CDR1 is LGHNA and CDR2 is YSLEER in the germline V gene. Here immunoSEQ multiplex PCR was the method, and the copy in TCRdb shows in-frame clones only, minus some. This table holds roughly 2,000,000 clones, about 95% found once. This entry comes from a study of shared clonotypes between healthy human individuals. Naive CD8 cells, CD45RO-negative and positively selected for CCR7, excluded terminally differentiated effector memory CD45RA+ cells.

The TCR originated in a man between 18 and 29 years old in good health. The specimen sequenced was naive CD8+ T cells sorted from blood. The chain links TRBV4-3 to TRBJ2-7, with TRBD1 matching 8 bases. CDR3 nucleotide sequence: TGCGCCAGCAGCCACCTGACAGGGGACGGCTACGAGCAGTACTTC. Protein product: CASSHLTGDGYEQYF.